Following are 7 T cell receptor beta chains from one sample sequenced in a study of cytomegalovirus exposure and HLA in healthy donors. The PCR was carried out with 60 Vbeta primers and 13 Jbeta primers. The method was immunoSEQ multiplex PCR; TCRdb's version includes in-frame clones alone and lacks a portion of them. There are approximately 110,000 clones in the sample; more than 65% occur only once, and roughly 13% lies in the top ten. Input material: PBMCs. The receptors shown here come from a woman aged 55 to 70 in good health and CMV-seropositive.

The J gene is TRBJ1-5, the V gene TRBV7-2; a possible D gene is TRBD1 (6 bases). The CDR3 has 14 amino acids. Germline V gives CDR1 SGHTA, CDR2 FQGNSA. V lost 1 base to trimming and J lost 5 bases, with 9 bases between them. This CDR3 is CASSLGDNYQPQHF. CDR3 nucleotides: TGTGCCAGCAGCTTAGGGGACAATTATCAGCCCCAGCATTTT.

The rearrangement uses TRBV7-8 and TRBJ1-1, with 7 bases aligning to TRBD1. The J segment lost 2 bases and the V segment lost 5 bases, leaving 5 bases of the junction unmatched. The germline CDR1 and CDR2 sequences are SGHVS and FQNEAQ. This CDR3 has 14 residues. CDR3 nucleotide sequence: TGTGCCAGCAGCCGACAGGGCGTAAACACTGAAGCTTTCTTT. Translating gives CASSRQGVNTEAFF.

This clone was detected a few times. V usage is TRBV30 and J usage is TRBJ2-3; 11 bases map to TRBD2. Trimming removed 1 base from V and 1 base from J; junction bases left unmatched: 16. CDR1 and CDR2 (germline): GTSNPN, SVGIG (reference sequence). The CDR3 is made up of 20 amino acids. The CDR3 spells CAWSEIWGRSGRAGTDTQYF. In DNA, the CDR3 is TGTGCCTGGAGTGAAATTTGGGGCCGTAGCGGGAGGGCCGGCACAGATACGCAGTATTTT.

The CDR3 region is CASKQGKTEAFF. The CDR3 DNA sequence: TGTGCCAGCAAACAGGGGAAGACTGAAGCTTTCTTT. J is TRBJ1-1 and V is TRBV2; 7 bases match TRBD1. V shed 7 bases and J 5 bases; nucleotides not matched to a gene: 4. The CDR3 extends over 12 amino acids. Germline loops: CDR1 SNHLY, CDR2 FYNNEI. The full variable domain, in which reference TRBV2 and TRBJ1-1 provide the parts outside the CDR3, is EPEVTQTPSHQVTQMGQEVILRCVPISNHLYFYWYRQILGQKVEFLVSFYNNEISEKSEIFDDQFSVERPDGSNFTLKIRSTKLEDSAMYFCASKQGKTEAFFGQGTRLTVV.

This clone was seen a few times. This CDR3 is CASSLSTGGLGYTF. The CDR3 DNA follows: TGTGCCAGCAGTCTCTCGACAGGGGGCCTAGGCTACACCTTC. This sequence joins TRBV6-5 and TRBJ1-2; TRBD1 aligns across 10 bases. The CDR3 length is 14 residues. The trim removed 5 bases at V and 8 bases at J, leaving 8 bases unmatched. CDR1 is MNHEY, CDR2 SVGAGI, per germline.

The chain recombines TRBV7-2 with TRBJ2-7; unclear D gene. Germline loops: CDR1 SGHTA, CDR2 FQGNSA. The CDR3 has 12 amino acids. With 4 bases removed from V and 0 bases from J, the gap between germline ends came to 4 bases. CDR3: CASSSSSYEQYF. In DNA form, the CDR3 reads TGTGCCAGCAGCTCTTCCTCCTACGAGCAGTACTTC.

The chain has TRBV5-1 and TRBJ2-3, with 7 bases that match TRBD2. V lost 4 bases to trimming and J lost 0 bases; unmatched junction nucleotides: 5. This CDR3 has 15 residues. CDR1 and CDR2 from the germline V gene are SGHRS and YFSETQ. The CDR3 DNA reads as TGCGCCAGCAGCAGGGACTATTCTAGCACAGATACGCAGTATTTT. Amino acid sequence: CASSRDYSSTDTQYF.